This TCR beta chain was identified in a study of cytomegalovirus exposure and HLA in healthy donors. Findings of the study overall: The majority of TCR sequences were rare, yet some public TCRs appeared in many donors. Through in vitro validation, three CMV-associated chains were shown to be specific for CMV antigens.

Some clones are missing from TCRdb's copy, which holds only in-frame ones; the method was immunoSEQ multiplex PCR. Of roughly 190,000 clones listed, roughly 83% are singletons. Trimming stripped 5 bases from V and 6 bases from J, with 8 bases between. Germline values: CDR1 SGHVS, CDR2 FQNEAQ. CDR3 size: 12 residues. Comment on this clone: Its target is not known.

Among the 120 subjects of the validation cohort, separate from the roughly 650-subject first cohort, were the donors. V gene TRBV7-8 combines with J gene TRBJ2-1, with a weak D call TRBD2 (5 bases). Sequencing used PBMCs. The clonotype originates from a woman aged 18-29 years in good health and CMV-seronegative. The chain's CDR3 is CASSGGLNEQFF. CDR3 nucleotide sequence: TGTGCCAGCAGCGGAGGACTCAATGAGCAGTTCTTC.